Presented here are 12 T cell receptor beta chains from one specimen sequenced in a study of neoadjuvant anti-PD-1 for oral cavity cancer. TCRdb's copy holds only in-frame clones and misses some; the assay was immunoSEQ multiplex PCR. The sample has about 15,000 clones; about 70% are singletons. The sample consisted of PBMCs, taken before nivolumab (anti-PD-1) treatment. The receptors originated from a person aged 40 to 85 with oral cavity squamous cell carcinoma.

This clone came up once. CDR3 residues: CASSPHGDTQYF. The DNA of the CDR3 is TGTGCCAGCAGCCCCCACGGAGATACGCAGTATTTT. The chain has TRBV11-2 and TRBJ2-3, with D unclear. V was pared by 5 bases and J by 5 bases, with 8 bases between. The germline CDR1 and CDR2 sequences are SGHAT and FQNNGV. CDR3 length: 12 residues.

The V and J genes are TRBV7-8 and TRBJ1-1; D gene unclear. The CDR3 consists of 16 residues. Germline assignment: CDR1 SGHVS and CDR2 FQNEAQ. V shed 5 bases and J shed 1 base, with 17 bases lying between them. CDR3 loop: CASSPRLAQKNTEAFF. DNA for the CDR3: TGTGCCAGCAGCCCTAGACTCGCCCAGAAGAACACTGAAGCTTTCTTT. Looking up the rest from reference TRBV7-8 and TRBJ1-1 gives the full variable domain: GAGVSQSPRYKVAKRGQDVALRCDPISGHVSLFWYQQALGQGPEFLTYFQNEAQLDKSGLPSDRFFAERPEGSVSTLKIQRTQQEDSAVYLCASSPRLAQKNTEAFFGQGTRLTVV.

The chain uses TRBV10-3 and TRBJ1-6; 9 bases match TRBD1. With V trimmed by 4 bases and J by 5 bases, 3 bases remained unmatched. Germline V lookup: CDR1 ENHRY, CDR2 SYGVKD. The CDR3 has 15 amino acids. The DNA of the CDR3 is TGTGCCATCAGTGCCGACAGGGGGGATAATTCACCCCTCCACTTT. Its protein is CAISADRGDNSPLHF.

This rearrangement joins TRBV11-2 to TRBJ2-7, with 8 bases lining up with TRBD1. The germline V gene has CDR1 SGHAT and CDR2 FQNNGV. Losses at the gene ends were 5 bases for V and 4 bases for J; bases not matched to a gene: 13. CDR3 length: 16 residues. The DNA for the CDR3 is TGTGCCAGCAGCGCCACGTCAGGGACAGGCAAGTACGAGCAGTACTTC. Amino acid sequence: CASSATSGTGKYEQYF.

This chain uses TRBV5-6 with TRBJ1-2; D remains ambiguous. V dropped 3 bases and J dropped 4 bases, with 16 bases sitting between them. This CDR3 is 15 amino acids long. The germline CDR1 and CDR2 sequences are SGHDT and YYEEEE. The CDR3 reads CASSSTHSPSYGYTF. CDR3 nucleotides: TGTGCCAGCAGCTCCACCCACTCGCCCTCCTATGGCTACACCTTC.

This chain uses TRBV14 with TRBJ2-1; 7 nucleotides agree with TRBD2. The ends lost 2 bases at V and 12 bases at J; junction bases unmatched: 4. The CDR3 length is 12 residues. The germline V gene encodes CDR1 SGHDN and CDR2 FVKESK. The CDR3 loop reads CASSQSSGRQFF. The DNA of the CDR3 is TGTGCCAGCAGCCAATCTAGCGGAAGGCAGTTCTTC.

The V and J genes are TRBV27 and TRBJ2-1; 9 bases line up with TRBD2. Trimming at V came to 5 bases and at J to 3 bases, leaving 14 bases not matched to a gene. The germline V gene encodes CDR1 MNHEY and CDR2 SMNVEV (reference sequence). CDR3 length: 18 residues. CDR3 nucleotides: TGTGCCAGCAGTACCCCACTCACCAGCGGGAGGAACTACAATGAGCAGTTCTTC. This sequence encodes CASSTPLTSGRNYNEQFF.

The chain uses TRBV5-8 and TRBJ1-2; D possibly corresponds to TRBD1 (5 bases). The germline gives CDR1 SGHTS, CDR2 YDEGEE. V was pared by 4 bases and J by 4 bases, with 17 bases between. This CDR3 comprises 15 residues. The CDR3 DNA is TGTGCCAGCAGCCACATACCACTAAGGGGCTATGGCTACACCTTC. It specifies CASSHIPLRGYGYTF.

The chain uses TRBV18 and TRBJ2-7, with TRBD1 matching over 9 bases. V lost 1 base to trimming and J lost 5 bases; unmatched junction nucleotides: 3. CDR1 and CDR2 (germline): KGHSH, LQKENI. This CDR3 has 14 residues. For the CDR3, the DNA is TGTGCCAGCTCACCACTCCGGGACAGGGACGAGCAGTACTTC. Its protein product is CASSPLRDRDEQYF.

The V gene is TRBV9, the J gene TRBJ2-5, with a tentative D call TRBD1 (6 bases). The CDR3 runs to 13 residues. Germline V gene data show CDR1 as SGDLS and CDR2 as YYNGEE. V lost 1 base and J lost 4, with 8 bases in between. The CDR3 nucleotides read TGTGCCAGCAGCGTATTGGGGGCAGAGACCCAGTACTTC. Its translation is CASSVLGAETQYF.

This rearrangement joins TRBV5-1 to TRBJ2-5; TRBD2 agrees at 7 bases. Germline V gives CDR1 SGHRS, CDR2 YFSETQ. The CDR3 is made up of 15 amino acids. V was clipped by 3 bases and J by 5 bases; unmatched bases: 10. CDR3 residues: CASSSGSGSWETQYF. For the CDR3, the DNA is TGCGCCAGCAGCTCCGGTAGCGGGTCTTGGGAGACCCAGTACTTC.

The chain links TRBV30 to TRBJ1-3; a possible D gene is TRBD1 (5 bases). Germline V gene lookup returns CDR1 GTSNPN and CDR2 SVGIG (reference sequence). V lost 2 bases and J 8 bases, leaving 13 bases between the germline ends. The CDR3 loop spans 13 amino acids. The CDR3: CAWSFLGRDTIYF. CDR3 coding DNA: TGTGCCTGGAGTTTTCTGGGGCGGGACACCATATATTTT.